Here is one TCR beta chain with its context. The data are from a study of monozygotic twins with cystic fibrosis. Study details: Libraries were built from approximately 3 micrograms of fragmented DNA using around 15 PCR cycles.

Clones were read by immunoSEQ multiplex PCR, and TCRdb kept only the in-frame ones, dropping some. This table has approximately 23,000 clones, about 83% appearing once. V lost 3 bases and J 6 bases, leaving 13 bases between the germline ends. Per germline, CDR1 MRHNA and CDR2 SNTAGT. CDR3 size: 14 residues. The receptor was isolated from a woman under 40 with cystic fibrosis. V gene TRBV6-4 combines with J gene TRBJ2-3; possibly TRBD2 for D (5 bases). Sequencing was carried out using blood. DNA for the CDR3: TGTGCCAGCAGTGAGACTACCCACTCCGATACGCAGTATTTT. Residues: CASSETTHSDTQYF.